A selection of T cell receptor beta chains follows, all from one sample in a study of HIV-infected children after antiretroviral therapy interruption. TCRdb re-called the 3' RACE reads through MiXCR, storing one row per CDR3 protein. The sample shows 40,000 or so distinct CDR3 sequences, over 6% of them seen only once. The specimen comprised CD45RA+ CD4+ T cells from PBMCs, pooled from several time points, sampled from a donor given antiretroviral therapy, either interrupted or continuous. Every receptor here comes from a pool of human donors with HIV. CDR3s include the opening cysteine and the closing phenylalanine or tryptophan. The order of the fields is clone size, J gene, V gene, D gene, CDR3 protein, CDR3 DNA. A D gene is named only where the DNA matches it firmly. Clone size is stated in some rows and not others, as once, few, many or a class when expanded.

>-|TRBJ1-5|TRBV27|-
CASSLSRNQPQHF
TGTGCCAGCAGTTTATCGCGTAATCAGCCCCAGCATTTT
>many|TRBJ2-3|TRBV7-2|-
CASSSLTDTQYF
TGTGCCAGCAGCTCCCTCACAGATACGCAGTATTTT
>-|TRBJ1-1|TRBV28|TRBD1
CASSFFRGGTEAFF
TGTGCCAGCAGTTTCTTCAGGGGGGGCACTGAAGCTTTCTTT
>many|TRBJ2-5|TRBV28|-
CASSTARVGETQYF
TGTGCCAGCAGTACCGCCAGGGTTGGGGAGACCCAGTACTTC
>many|TRBJ2-7|TRBV12-3/TRBV12-4|TRBD2
CASSLSGAYEQYF
TGTGCCAGCAGTTTAAGCGGGGCCTACGAGCAGTACTTC
>many|TRBJ2-1|TRBV28|-
CASRQDWDNEQFF
TGTGCCAGCAGACAAGATTGGGACAATGAGCAGTTCTTC
>few|TRBJ2-5|TRBV28|-
CASSFIRGRKTQYF
TGTGCCAGCAGTTTTATTCGGGGACGAAAGACCCAGTACTTC
>many|TRBJ2-6|TRBV28|TRBD1
CASRMTGGVFSEANVLTF
TGTGCCAGCAGGATGACAGGGGGAGTCTTCTCTGAGGCCAACGTCCTGACTTTC
>many|TRBJ2-7|TRBV18|-
CASSPKSGLTYEQYF
TGTGCCAGCTCACCAAAATCGGGTCTTACCTACGAGCAGTACTTC
>many|TRBJ1-6|TRBV12-3/TRBV12-4|-
CASSVDRDNSPLHF
TGTGCCAGCAGCGTAGACCGAGATAATTCACCCCTCCACTTT
>many|TRBJ1-1|TRBV3-1|-
CASSPNINTEAFF
TGTGCCAGCAGCCCTAACATCAACACTGAAGCTTTCTTT